Listed below are T cell receptor beta chains from one sample, sequenced in a study of T cell responses to AZD1222 COVID-19 vaccine. Clones were sequenced by immunoSEQ multiplex PCR, and TCRdb holds only the in-frame ones, with some missing. The repertoire includes under 200,000 clones, around 93% of them detected once, and over 7.5% sits in the top ten. The sequencing used peripheral blood, collected on day 0 of AZD1222 vaccination. The receptors were gathered from an adult in good health. Both conserved end residues are part of each CDR3. The D gene is left open where the match is weak. The size entry is marked missing in some rows and otherwise reads once, few, many or a size class.

j_call: TRBJ2-1; d_call: TRBD2; v_call: TRBV4-2; clone_size: .; cdr3_length: 15; cdr3_aa: CASSPRTSGYNEQFF; cdr3_nt: TGTGCCAGCAGCCCCCGGACTAGCGGCTACAATGAGCAGTTCTTC
j_call: TRBJ1-1; d_call: .; v_call: TRBV6-5; clone_size: .; cdr3_length: 14; cdr3_aa: CASSYGGMNTEAFF; cdr3_nt: TGTGCCAGCAGTTACGGGGGTATGAACACTGAAGCTTTCTTT
j_call: TRBJ2-1; d_call: TRBD2; v_call: TRBV15; clone_size: .; cdr3_length: 18; cdr3_aa: CATSRDRALAGGANEQFF; cdr3_nt: TGTGCCACCAGCAGAGATCGCGCACTAGCGGGAGGTGCCAATGAGCAGTTCTTC
j_call: TRBJ1-1; d_call: .; v_call: TRBV28; clone_size: .; cdr3_length: 14; cdr3_aa: CASSLRGVNRYAFF; cdr3_nt: TGTGCCAGCAGTTTAAGGGGGGTCAACAGGTACGCTTTCTTT
j_call: TRBJ2-7; d_call: .; v_call: TRBV27; clone_size: .; cdr3_length: 15; cdr3_aa: CASSLSGLDAYEQYF; cdr3_nt: TGTGCCAGCAGTTTATCAGGGCTCGACGCCTACGAGCAGTACTTC
j_call: TRBJ2-5; d_call: TRBD2; v_call: TRBV7-4; clone_size: .; cdr3_length: 20; cdr3_aa: CASTPRGSGRDERGAETQYF; cdr3_nt: TGTGCCAGCACCCCGCGGGGTAGCGGGAGGGATGAGAGGGGTGCAGAGACCCAGTACTTC
j_call: TRBJ1-2; d_call: .; v_call: TRBV4-3; clone_size: .; cdr3_length: 14; cdr3_aa: CASSPRHGGYGYTF; cdr3_nt: TGCGCCAGCAGCCCCCGCCACGGCGGTTATGGCTACACCTTC
j_call: TRBJ2-5; d_call: .; v_call: TRBV6-5; clone_size: .; cdr3_length: 11; cdr3_aa: CASSLVQTQYF; cdr3_nt: TGTGCCAGCAGTTTAGTCCAGACCCAGTACTTC
j_call: TRBJ1-2; d_call: .; v_call: TRBV14; clone_size: .; cdr3_length: 13; cdr3_aa: CASSQGGLYGYTF; cdr3_nt: TGTGCCAGCAGCCAAGGGGGGCTCTATGGCTACACCTTC
j_call: TRBJ1-3; d_call: .; v_call: TRBV7-8; clone_size: .; cdr3_length: 14; cdr3_aa: CASSLAPFGNTIYF; cdr3_nt: TGTGCCAGCAGCTTAGCCCCGTTTGGAAACACCATATATTTT
j_call: TRBJ2-2; d_call: TRBD2; v_call: TRBV30; clone_size: .; cdr3_length: 18; cdr3_aa: CAWSVQLAGGQDTGELFF; cdr3_nt: TGTGCCTGGAGTGTACAACTAGCGGGAGGGCAGGACACCGGGGAGCTGTTTTTT
j_call: TRBJ2-5; d_call: .; v_call: TRBV6-5; clone_size: .; cdr3_length: 12; cdr3_aa: CASSLRPETQYF; cdr3_nt: TGTGCCAGCAGTCTCCGACCGGAGACCCAGTACTTC
j_call: TRBJ1-1; d_call: .; v_call: TRBV5-1; clone_size: .; cdr3_length: 16; cdr3_aa: CASSPGLRPMNTEAFF; cdr3_nt: TGCGCCAGCAGCCCAGGACTCCGACCGATGAACACTGAAGCTTTCTTT
j_call: TRBJ1-3; d_call: TRBD1; v_call: TRBV9; clone_size: .; cdr3_length: 16; cdr3_aa: CASSAKDRGLGNTIYF; cdr3_nt: TGTGCCAGCAGCGCCAAGGACAGGGGCCTTGGAAACACCATATATTTT
j_call: TRBJ1-6; d_call: TRBD1; v_call: TRBV30; clone_size: few; cdr3_length: 12; cdr3_aa: CAFDRESSPLHF; cdr3_nt: TGTGCCTTTGACAGGGAAAGTTCACCCCTCCACTTT
j_call: TRBJ1-1; d_call: .; v_call: TRBV3-1/TRBV3-2; clone_size: .; cdr3_length: 14; cdr3_aa: CASSRQGGDTEAFF; cdr3_nt: TGTGCCAGCAGCCGGCAGGGTGGGGACACTGAAGCTTTCTTT
j_call: TRBJ1-2; d_call: .; v_call: TRBV7-9; clone_size: .; cdr3_length: 13; cdr3_aa: CASSLSAVYGYTF; cdr3_nt: TGTGCCAGCAGCTTATCGGCTGTCTATGGCTACACCTTC
j_call: TRBJ2-5; d_call: TRBD2; v_call: TRBV27; clone_size: .; cdr3_length: 15; cdr3_aa: CASRSRGLPQETQYF; cdr3_nt: TGTGCCAGCAGGAGTAGGGGACTACCTCAAGAGACCCAGTACTTC
j_call: TRBJ1-5; d_call: TRBD1; v_call: TRBV2; clone_size: .; cdr3_length: 14; cdr3_aa: CASSEGTGAQPQHF; cdr3_nt: TGTGCCAGCAGTGAAGGGACAGGGGCCCAGCCCCAGCATTTT
j_call: TRBJ1-1; d_call: TRBD1; v_call: TRBV4-2; clone_size: .; cdr3_length: 15; cdr3_aa: CASSQARTGRTEAFF; cdr3_nt: TGTGCCAGCAGCCAAGCAAGGACAGGCCGGACTGAAGCTTTCTTT
j_call: TRBJ2-1; d_call: .; v_call: TRBV27; clone_size: .; cdr3_length: 20; cdr3_aa: CASSLSPAGVLGPPYNEQFF; cdr3_nt: TGTGCCAGCAGTTTATCTCCGGCCGGGGTCCTGGGGCCTCCCTACAATGAGCAGTTCTTC
j_call: TRBJ1-1; d_call: .; v_call: TRBV6-2/TRBV6-3; clone_size: .; cdr3_length: 14; cdr3_aa: CASSYGGMNTEAFF; cdr3_nt: TGTGCCAGCAGTTACGGGGGGATGAACACTGAAGCTTTCTTT
j_call: TRBJ1-5; d_call: .; v_call: TRBV3-1/TRBV3-2; clone_size: .; cdr3_length: 16; cdr3_aa: CASSQEEGSSNQPQHF; cdr3_nt: TGTGCCAGCAGCCAAGAAGAAGGGAGTAGCAATCAGCCCCAGCATTTT
j_call: TRBJ2-7; d_call: TRBD2; v_call: TRBV3-1/TRBV3-2; clone_size: .; cdr3_length: 18; cdr3_aa: CASSQDTPGLAGDYEQYF; cdr3_nt: TGTGCCAGCAGCCAAGATACTCCGGGACTAGCGGGGGATTACGAGCAGTACTTC
j_call: TRBJ2-2; d_call: .; v_call: TRBV24-1; clone_size: .; cdr3_length: 13; cdr3_aa: CATSEAGDRELFF; cdr3_nt: TGTGCCACCAGTGAGGCCGGGGACCGGGAGCTGTTTTTT